Shown below are 23 T cell receptor beta chains from a single sample sequenced in a study of blood T cell repertoires in COVID-19. Using immunoSEQ multiplex PCR, the repertoire was profiled, and TCRdb retains in-frame clones only, with some absent. The profile shows about 200,000 clones, around 83% of them singletons. What was sequenced was peripheral blood. The receptors originated from a human donor in a cohort sampled during active COVID-19.

The rearrangement joins TRBV28 to TRBJ2-2; 8 bases are shared with TRBD1. There are 12 residues in the CDR3. Germline lookup yields CDR1 MDHEN and CDR2 SYDVKM. The CDR3 region has the DNA TGTGCTTATCGGACAGGGACCGGGGAGCTGTTTTTT. Amino acid sequence: CAYRTGTGELFF.

The rearrangement uses TRBV19 and TRBJ2-5; D is perhaps TRBD2 (7 bases). The CDR3 consists of 16 residues. V gave up 2 bases and J gave up 5 bases, with 18 bases separating them. Germline CDR1 is LNHDA and CDR2 is SQIVND (reference sequence). CDR3 region: CASSIRGGGWGETQYF. Written as DNA, the CDR3 is TGTGCCAGTAGTATACGGGGAGGGGGATGGGGGGAGACCCAGTACTTC.

The chain recombines TRBV5-1 with TRBJ2-1, with TRBD1 as a possible D gene (6 bases). Per germline, CDR1 SGHRS and CDR2 YFSETQ. The CDR3 runs 14 residues. V lost 5 bases and J lost 2, with 11 bases in between. The CDR3 DNA sequence: TGCGCCAGCAGGGGGGCAGAAACCTACAATGAGCAGTTCTTC. Translated: CASRGAETYNEQFF. Full variable domain (rest looked up from reference TRBV5-1 and TRBJ2-1): KAGVTQTPRYLIKTRGQQVTLSCSPISGHRSVSWYQQTPGQGLQFLFEYFSETQRNKGNFPGRFSGRQFSNSRSEMNVSTLELGDSALYLCASRGAETYNEQFFGPGTRLTVL.

This chain links TRBV3-1 (or the pseudogene TRBV3-2) with TRBJ1-2, with 9 bases matching TRBD1. This CDR3 has 16 amino acids. CDR1 is LGHDT, CDR2 YNNKEL, per germline (reference sequence). After removal of 4 bases from V and 4 bases from J, the junction contained 10 bases not matched to a gene. CDR3 sequence: CASSRQQGAVRYGYTF. The CDR3 DNA reads as TGTGCCAGCAGCCGCCAACAGGGGGCGGTTCGCTATGGCTACACCTTC.

The chain employs TRBV28 and TRBJ1-2; D is uncertain. Germline assignment: CDR1 MDHEN and CDR2 SYDVKM. With 2 bases removed from V and 2 bases from J, the gap between germline ends came to 15 bases. The CDR3 covers 16 residues. CDR3 residues: CASSLELVVQNYGYTF. In nucleotides, the CDR3 is TGTGCCAGCAGTTTAGAGCTTGTAGTACAGAACTATGGCTACACCTTC.

The chain recombines TRBV13 with TRBJ2-1, with 9 bases that match TRBD2. V was clipped by 0 bases and J by 0 bases; unmatched bases: 9. CDR3 size: 19 residues. Germline V gene data show CDR1 as PRHDT and CDR2 as FYEKMQ (reference sequence). The CDR3 loop reads CASSLGGSGGTSSYNEQFF. The CDR3 region has the DNA TGTGCCAGCAGCTTAGGAGGTAGCGGGGGCACCAGCTCCTACAATGAGCAGTTCTTC.

The chain couples TRBV6-5 to TRBJ1-5; 7 bases are a match to TRBD1. V lost 0 bases and J lost 5; bases outside the gene matches: 4. CDR1 MNHEY and CDR2 SVGAGI come from the germline V gene. The CDR3 has 15 amino acids. For the CDR3, the DNA is TGTGCCAGCAGTTACTCCAGGGGACAGCATCAGCCCCAGCATTTT. The encoded protein is CASSYSRGQHQPQHF.

The genes are TRBV19 and TRBJ2-2; a possible D gene is TRBD1 (5 bases). The length of the CDR3 is 15 residues. V lost 3 bases to trimming and J lost 1 base, with 9 bases between them. CDR1 and CDR2 (germline): LNHDA, SQIVND (reference sequence). The CDR3 protein is CASSMMGLNTGELFF. The CDR3 DNA reads as TGTGCCAGTAGTATGATGGGGCTGAACACCGGGGAGCTGTTTTTT.

J is TRBJ2-1 and V is TRBV4-1; 10 bases agree with TRBD2. The germline V gene has CDR1 MGHRA and CDR2 YSYEKL. With 0 bases clipped from V and 4 bases from J, the junction kept 9 bases outside the gene matches. CDR3 length: 18 amino acids. The CDR3 spells CASSQDKVAGGRYNEQFF. DNA for the CDR3: TGCGCCAGCAGCCAAGATAAGGTAGCGGGAGGCCGATACAATGAGCAGTTCTTC.

This clone was detected only once. This sequence joins TRBV2 and TRBJ2-1; TRBD2 matches at 10 bases. The CDR3 loop spans 13 amino acids. J lost 8 bases, V lost 9 bases, and 7 bases had no gene match. Germline assignment: CDR1 SNHLY and CDR2 FYNNEI. The CDR3 DNA reads TGTGCCAGTCAGCGGGAGGGCCCTCATGAGCAGTTCTTC. This gives the protein CASQREGPHEQFF. Complete variable domain (other parts from reference TRBV2 and TRBJ2-1): EPEVTQTPSHQVTQMGQEVILRCVPISNHLYFYWYRQILGQKVEFLVSFYNNEISEKSEIFDDQFSVERPDGSNFTLKIRSTKLEDSAMYFCASQREGPHEQFFGPGTRLTVL.

This clone was found a few times. The chain employs TRBV28 and TRBJ2-5, with 7 bases matching TRBD1. The germline V gene encodes CDR1 MDHEN and CDR2 SYDVKM. CDR3 length: 13 amino acids. J was trimmed by 2 bases and V by 6 bases; bases with no gene match: 3. Here the CDR3 DNA reads TGTGCCAGCAGATGGGACAGACAAGAGACCCAGTACTTC. Translating it yields CASRWDRQETQYF.

The rearrangement links TRBV15 to TRBJ2-1; D possibly corresponds to TRBD2 (5 bases). The V end was cut by 3 bases, the J end by 6 bases, with 15 bases between. The CDR3 spans 15 residues. Germline loops: CDR1 LNHNV, CDR2 YYDKDF (reference sequence). The CDR3 region is CATSSRVRETNEQFF. The CDR3 coding sequence is TGTGCCACCAGCAGCCGCGTCCGGGAAACCAATGAGCAGTTCTTC.

The V and J genes are TRBV2 and TRBJ2-2; 12 nucleotides align to TRBD2. V was pared by 4 bases and J by 3 bases, with 3 bases of the junction left unmatched. There are 16 residues in the CDR3. Germline-derived CDR1 and CDR2 are SNHLY and FYNNEI. CDR3 in DNA: TGTGCCAGCAGTGGACTAGCGGGAGCTGACACCGGGGAGCTGTTTTTT. Residues: CASSGLAGADTGELFF.

The V and J genes are TRBV30 and TRBJ1-2, with TRBD1 matching over 9 bases. The CDR3 consists of 15 residues. The trim removed 3 bases at V and 5 bases at J, leaving 10 bases unmatched. The V gene's germline CDR1 is GTSNPN and CDR2 SVGIG (reference sequence). The DNA of the CDR3 is TGTGCCTGGAGCATACAACAGGGGGCAGGGTATGGCTACACCTTC. It yields the protein CAWSIQQGAGYGYTF.

This clone was seen a few times. The chain links TRBV27 to TRBJ2-1; D is unclear. The germline CDR1 and CDR2 sequences are MNHEY and SMNVEV (reference sequence). V was trimmed by 0 bases and J by 1 base, leaving 10 bases between them. CDR3 length: 16 amino acids. CDR3 amino acids: CASSLSITRSYNEQFF. The CDR3, as DNA: TGTGCCAGCAGTTTATCGATTACCAGGTCCTACAATGAGCAGTTCTTC.

The rearrangement uses TRBV7-6 and TRBJ2-3, with TRBD2 matching 11 bases. Trimming removed 0 bases from V and 4 bases from J; junction bases left unmatched: 9. Germline CDR1 reads SGHVS; CDR2 reads FNYEAQ. The CDR3 runs to 18 residues. CDR3 amino acids: CASSLAPTSGSSADTQYF. The CDR3 DNA is TGTGCCAGCAGCTTAGCGCCCACTAGCGGGAGTAGTGCAGATACGCAGTATTTT. Filled out from reference TRBV7-6 and TRBJ2-3, the complete variable domain reads GAGVSQSPRYKVTKRGQDVALRCDPISGHVSLYWYRQALGQGPEFLTYFNYEAQQDKSGLPNDRFSAERPEGSISTLTIQRTEQRDSAMYRCASSLAPTSGSSADTQYFGPGTRLTVL.

This sequence joins TRBV6-4 and TRBJ2-1, with 13 bases matching TRBD2. The CDR3 totals 15 residues. V lost 3 bases and J lost 6; bases outside the gene matches: 2. Looked up from germline, CDR1 is MRHNA and CDR2 is SNTAGT. CDR3 bases: TGTGCCAGCAGTGAGACTAGCGGGAGGTCCAATGAGCAGTTCTTC. This sequence encodes CASSETSGRSNEQFF.

The chain carries TRBV28 and TRBJ2-4; 9 nucleotides match TRBD1. This CDR3 region has 15 residues. Per the germline V gene, CDR1 is MDHEN and CDR2 is SYDVKM. V dropped 6 bases and J dropped 3; count of bases not matched to a gene: 6. As DNA, the CDR3 is TGTGCCAGCAGCCCCGGGACAGGGCTCAAAAACATTCAGTACTTC. As protein: CASSPGTGLKNIQYF.

This chain uses TRBV10-2 with TRBJ2-3; the match to TRBD2 covers 10 bases. Looked up from germline, CDR1 is WSHSY and CDR2 is SAAADI. With V trimmed by 7 bases and J by 4 bases, 11 bases remained unmatched. The CDR3 is 16 residues long. The CDR3 protein is CASTGTGTSEADTQYF. CDR3 DNA sequence: TGCGCCAGCACTGGGACCGGGACTAGCGAGGCAGATACGCAGTATTTT.

This sequence joins TRBV27 and TRBJ2-7; 7 positions match TRBD2. Germline values: CDR1 MNHEY, CDR2 SMNVEV (reference sequence). With 4 bases clipped from V and 3 bases from J, the junction kept 9 bases outside the gene matches. This CDR3 spans 15 amino acids. The CDR3 DNA sequence: TGTGCCAGCAGTTCACGAGCGGGGCCGGACTACGAGCAGTACTTC. Residues: CASSSRAGPDYEQYF.

V and J are TRBV27 and TRBJ2-2; no definite D call. The CDR3 has 17 residues. Trimming pared 0 bases from V and 3 bases from J, leaving 14 bases between. Germline V CDR1 and CDR2: MNHEY, SMNVEV (reference sequence). The CDR3, as DNA: TGTGCCAGCAGTTTATCCCCACCCAGTACGTACACCGGGGAGCTGTTTTTT. As protein: CASSLSPPSTYTGELFF.

The chain joins TRBV28 to TRBJ2-1, with TRBD2 identical over 7 bases. Germline V CDR1 and CDR2: MDHEN, SYDVKM. J lost 4 bases, V lost 1 base, and 4 bases had no gene match. The CDR3 is 15 amino acids. The CDR3: CASSLLGGPYNEQFF. Here the CDR3 DNA reads TGTGCCAGCAGTTTATTGGGAGGGCCTTACAATGAGCAGTTCTTC.

The gene calls are TRBV19 and TRBJ2-2; TRBD2 is a possible D gene (6 bases). Germline CDR1 LNHDA, CDR2 SQIVND (reference sequence). The CDR3 runs to 14 residues. V lost 10 bases and J lost 6, with 18 bases in between. CDR3 amino acids: CATSIGGDAGELFF. The CDR3 nucleotides are TGTGCCACCTCAATCGGAGGGGACGCCGGGGAGCTGTTTTTT.